This entry is about one T cell receptor beta chain. This clone was found a few times. There is no known antigen for this receptor. No base qualities exist here, and no much larger clone lies one base off it. Library construction relied on the immunoSEQ multiplex PCR assay. To provide template for TCR sequencing, every sample had RNA extracted and reverse transcribed into cDNA. First-strand cDNA was synthesized using SuperScript III with a 2:1 mix of oligo-dT and random hexamers. Amplification bias was assessed with a synthetic immune receptor repertoire, and residual bias was removed computationally. The original pipeline was this. Raw reads were preprocessed for error removal, and CDR3 was defined according to IMGT conventions as running from the conserved cysteine to phenylalanine. Clonality was computed as 1 minus the Shannon entropy, with the entropy normalized by log2 of the number of productive unique TCRs. CD4 or CD8 identity of scalp clones was inferred by cross-referencing scalp TCRbeta sequences with sorted blood CD4 and CD8 repertoires. TCRdb provides this immuneACCESS table in a form limited to in-frame rearrangements. Some clones are lacking; in checked studies, under half of them reflect an unresolved V gene, and why the rest are absent is not known. Clone size and V and J calls were adopted from that table, with D and trimming inferred from the DNA. The sample yields over 85,000 clones; more than 55% were counted once. The ten largest make up roughly a sixth of the sample.

Reading the label with the study, this specimen's time point is: around 29 days on oral tofacitinib. The sample's treatment or condition, from its label and the paper: oral pan-JAK inhibitor, 5-10 mg twice daily. Lesional scalp punch biopsies and peripheral blood were collected from alopecia areata patients. PBMCs were separated by density centrifugation and stained for CD3, CD4 and CD8, after which CD4+ and CD8+ T cells were sorted on a FACSAria. The sample originates from a study of CD8+ T cells in alopecia areata (dated by TCRdb to the late 2010s). About the investigation overall: Treated patients were enrolled in an open-label pilot trial of oral tofacitinib, 5 to 10 mg twice daily, for moderate-to-severe alopecia areata. Patients stayed on tofacitinib for 6 to 18 months and then had 6 months of follow-up off drug so that delayed response and recurrence could be assessed. In treated patients, disease severity was measured using the SALT score, which gives the percentage of scalp surface area affected. To study T cell clonal expansion in alopecia areata, the researchers applied high-throughput TCRbeta sequencing to both the C3H/HeJ mouse model and human patients. Human TCRbeta sequencing covered scalp tissue and sorted CD4+ and CD8+ peripheral blood T cells from patchy and totalis/universalis alopecia areata patients and healthy controls. Tofacitinib-treated patients had biopsies at baseline and at 4 and 24 weeks of treatment, with a later scalp biopsy in several patients. Scalp clonality was compared among normal scalp (n=4), patchy alopecia areata scalp (n=8), and alopecia totalis/universalis scalp (n=8). RNA was obtained with the PAXgene miRNA kit for fixed scalp, the miRNeasy kit for PBMCs, and the RNeasy kit for mouse skin. Amplification of TCRbeta CDR3 regions was done by immunoSEQ multiplex PCR using 35 Vbeta forward primers and 13 Jbeta reverse primers.

V is clipped by 5 bases and J by 11 bases, and the sequence between their germline boundaries is 9 bases long. As encoded in the germline V gene (reference sequence), CDR1 is MNHEY while CDR2 is SMNVEV. The CDR3, from cysteine to phenylalanine, totals 11 residues. The CDR3 DNA has 33 bases and is translated from base 1. Points the paper makes about the study in general: Many expanded lesional clones persisted in scalp and blood during tofacitinib treatment, which may partly explain relapse after stopping treatment. Tofacitinib significantly lowered scalp clonality and the number of expanded CD8+ clones among the top 100 scalp clones. Because the treated cohort was small and had only one nonresponder, larger studies are needed to examine links between baseline CD8+ expansion and response. Compared with normal scalp, lesional scalp had higher clonality and more expanded CD8+ clones, particularly in alopecia totalis/universalis, a pattern that suggests antigenic drive. Unlike mouse skin, which is dominated by gammadelta T cells, normal human skin has resident alphabeta T cells that are also sequenced, and this complicates analysis of the scalp TCR repertoire. TCR sequences shared between patients were less clear than in mice, possibly partly because of HLA diversity in the patient population.

This specimen consisted of CD8+ T cells sorted from blood, obtained at week 4, from a patient treated with tofacitinib. The chain is encoded by TRBV27 joined to TRBJ1-4, with a tentative D gene TRBD1 over 5 matching bases. The clonotype was recovered from a human donor with alopecia areata. CDR3 sequence: CASSGGAKLFF. The nucleotide sequence is TGTGCCAGCAGTGGCGGGGCCAAACTGTTTTTT.